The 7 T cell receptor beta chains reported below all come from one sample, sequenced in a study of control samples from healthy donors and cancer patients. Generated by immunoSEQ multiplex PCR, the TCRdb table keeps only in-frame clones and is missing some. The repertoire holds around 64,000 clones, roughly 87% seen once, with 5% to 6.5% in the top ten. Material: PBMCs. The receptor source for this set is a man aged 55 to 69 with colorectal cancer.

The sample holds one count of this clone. The CDR3: CASSQVPSNEKLFF. The CDR3 DNA reads as TGCGCCAGCAGCCAAGTTCCAAGTAATGAAAAACTGTTTTTT. The V call is TRBV4-1, the J call TRBJ1-4; D is undetermined. Trimming cost V 1 base and J 4 bases, with 7 bases left between them. The CDR3 is 14 amino acids. CDR1 MGHRA and CDR2 YSYEKL come from the germline V gene.

CDR3 amino acids: CASSPAHYEQYF. The DNA for the CDR3 is TGTGCCAGCAGCCCGGCCCACTACGAGCAGTACTTC. The V call is TRBV7-7, the J call TRBJ2-7; D gene unclear. This CDR3 has 12 amino acids. With 5 bases removed from V and 3 bases from J, the gap between germline ends came to 8 bases. Germline CDR1 is SSHAT and CDR2 is FNYEAQ (reference sequence).

CDR3 residues: CASSPLFEQYF. CDR3 nucleotides: TGTGCCAGCAGCCCCCTTTTCGAGCAGTACTTC. V usage is TRBV7-2 and J usage is TRBJ2-7; unclear D gene. The CDR3 has 11 amino acids. V was shortened by 5 bases and J by 6 bases, with 8 bases between the two germline ends. Germline CDR1 SGHTA, CDR2 FQGNSA.

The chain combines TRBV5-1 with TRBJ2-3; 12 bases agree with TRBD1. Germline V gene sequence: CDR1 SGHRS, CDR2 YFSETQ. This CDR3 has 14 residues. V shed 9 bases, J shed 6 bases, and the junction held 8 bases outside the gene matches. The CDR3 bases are TGCGCCACCTCGGGACAGGGGGCATCCGATACGCAGTATTTT. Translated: CATSGQGASDTQYF.

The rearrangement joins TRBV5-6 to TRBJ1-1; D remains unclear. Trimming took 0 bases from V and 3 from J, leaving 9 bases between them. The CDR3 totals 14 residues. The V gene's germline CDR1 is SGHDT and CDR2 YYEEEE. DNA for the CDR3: TGTGCCAGCAGCTTGGCCGGGAGCTACACTGAAGCTTTCTTT. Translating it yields CASSLAGSYTEAFF.

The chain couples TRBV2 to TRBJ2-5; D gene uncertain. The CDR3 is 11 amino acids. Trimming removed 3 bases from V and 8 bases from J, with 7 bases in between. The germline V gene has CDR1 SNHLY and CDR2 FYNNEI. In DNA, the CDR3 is TGTGCCAGCAGTGATCTCCCAACCCAGTACTTC. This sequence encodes CASSDLPTQYF.

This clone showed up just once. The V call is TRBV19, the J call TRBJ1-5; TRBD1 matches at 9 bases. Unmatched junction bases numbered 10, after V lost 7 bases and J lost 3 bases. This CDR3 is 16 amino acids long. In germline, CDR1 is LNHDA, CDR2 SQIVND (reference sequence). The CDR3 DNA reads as TGTGCCAGTACTCCGGACAGGGGTGAGGACAATCAGCCCCAGCATTTT. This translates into CASTPDRGEDNQPQHF.